This is a list of T cell receptor beta chains from one sample in a study of human T cells and chemical hapten exposure. In TCRdb, the RACE reads were re-called with MiXCR into one record per CDR3 protein. The sample carries about 380,000 distinct CDR3 sequences, 4.5% to 6% recorded once. The source material was whole blood, sampled in connection with sensitization to the hapten diphenylcyclopropenone (DPC). The receptors here all came from a woman between 45 and 60 years old with alopecia areata. Some clones in this sample may be carry-over from other donors' samples. Both conserved end residues are part of each CDR3. The order of the fields is V gene, D gene, J gene, clone size, CDR3 DNA, CDR3 protein. D genes are given only for firm matches. Clone size is not always given. Where it is, it says once, few, many or a class for expanded clones.

V: TRBV9; D: NA; J: TRBJ1-1; size: many; DNA: TGTGCCAGCAGCGGGGACGACCTGCCCTACACTGAAGCTTTCTTT; CDR3: CASSGDDLPYTEAFF
V: TRBV6-2/TRBV6-3; D: NA; J: TRBJ1-1; size: many; DNA: TGTGCCAGCAGTAAGGATGAACTGGGCGACACTGAAGCTTTCTTT; CDR3: CASSKDELGDTEAFF
V: TRBV27; D: NA; J: TRBJ2-7; size: few; DNA: TGTGCCAGCAGTTGGTCACCGTCCTACGAGCAGTACTTC; CDR3: CASSWSPSYEQYF
V: TRBV6-1; D: TRBD1; J: TRBJ1-6; size: few; DNA: TGTGCCAGCAGTGAGGTGACAGGGGCGACCCTTTCACCCCTCCACTTT; CDR3: CASSEVTGATLSPLHF
V: TRBV4-3; D: NA; J: TRBJ2-1; size: NA; DNA: TGCGCCAGCAGCCAAGTAGCGGTGCACAATGAGCAGTTCTTC; CDR3: CASSQVAVHNEQFF
V: TRBV5-1; D: NA; J: TRBJ2-7; size: many; DNA: TGCGCCAGCAGTCGGGGACATCTCTTC; CDR3: CASSRGHLF
V: TRBV2; D: NA; J: TRBJ1-4; size: NA; DNA: TGTGCCAGCAGTGAAGAGGGGCGTGCTAATGAAAAACTGTTTTTT; CDR3: CASSEEGRANEKLFF
V: TRBV28; D: NA; J: TRBJ1-5; size: NA; DNA: TGTGCCAGCAGTTTGGGGGGCTTCAATTCCCGAAGGCCCCAGCATTTT; CDR3: CASSLGGFNSRRPQHF
V: TRBV4-1; D: TRBD1; J: TRBJ2-5; size: NA; DNA: TGCGCCAGCAGCCCGTATGACAGGGGTTCTCAAGAGACCCAGTACTTC; CDR3: CASSPYDRGSQETQYF
V: TRBV9; D: NA; J: TRBJ2-1; size: NA; DNA: TGTGCCAGCAGCGAACAGATGTACAATGAGCAGTTCTTC; CDR3: CASSEQMYNEQFF
V: TRBV2; D: NA; J: TRBJ2-6; size: many; DNA: TGTGCCAGCACTGGGGACGGATCTGGGGCCAACGTCCTGACTTTC; CDR3: CASTGDGSGANVLTF
V: TRBV13; D: NA; J: TRBJ2-5; size: many; DNA: TGTGCCAGCAGCTCGTCGGTGACCCAGTACTTC; CDR3: CASSSSVTQYF
V: TRBV27; D: NA; J: TRBJ2-7; size: NA; DNA: TGTGCCAGCAGTCCCTCCGGGACATCTGAGTACTTC; CDR3: CASSPSGTSEYF
V: TRBV11-2; D: TRBD2; J: TRBJ2-1; size: many; DNA: TGTGCCAGCAGCTCCCTAGCGGGGACTTACAATGAGCAGTTCTTC; CDR3: CASSSLAGTYNEQFF
V: TRBV24-1; D: TRBD2; J: TRBJ2-1; size: many; DNA: TGTGCCACCAGTGACGTTGGGACTAGCGCCTACAATGAGCAGTTCTTC; CDR3: CATSDVGTSAYNEQFF
V: TRBV4-3; D: TRBD2; J: TRBJ2-7; size: many; DNA: TGCGCCAGCAGCCACTCGATTCTAGCGGGAGCCCGCGAGCAGTACTTC; CDR3: CASSHSILAGAREQYF
V: TRBV20-1; D: NA; J: TRBJ2-7; size: many; DNA: TGCAGTGCCCCGGGACGTACGGCCTACGAGCAGTACTTC; CDR3: CSAPGRTAYEQYF
V: TRBV27; D: NA; J: TRBJ1-5; size: few; DNA: TGTGCCAGCAGTTTAATGGGGGCCGCACTTAGCAATCAGCCCCAGCATTTT; CDR3: CASSLMGAALSNQPQHF
V: TRBV10-3; D: TRBD1; J: TRBJ1-6; size: many; DNA: TGTGCCATCAGTGAAGTCGACAGGGTACTTAATTCACCCCTCCACTTT; CDR3: CAISEVDRVLNSPLHF
V: TRBV9; D: TRBD2; J: TRBJ2-5; size: few; DNA: TGTGCCAGCAGGCGAGCGGGAGAAGAGACCCAGTACTTC; CDR3: CASRRAGEETQYF
V: TRBV9; D: NA; J: TRBJ2-2; size: few; DNA: TGTGCCAGCAGCGGAACAGGGTTGGGGACCGGGGAGCTGTTTTTT; CDR3: CASSGTGLGTGELFF
V: TRBV7-2; D: NA; J: TRBJ1-5; size: NA; DNA: TGTGCCAGCAGCCTTATCGGGGCAGCGAATCAGCCCCAGCATTTT; CDR3: CASSLIGAANQPQHF
V: TRBV27; D: NA; J: TRBJ1-6; size: few; DNA: TGTGCCAGCAGTTCAGACGCAGTTGGCAATTCACCCCTCCACTTT; CDR3: CASSSDAVGNSPLHF
V: TRBV4-2; D: TRBD1; J: TRBJ1-1; size: many; DNA: TGTGCCAGCAGCCCCATGGGGCAGGGGGTCACTGAAGCTTTCTTT; CDR3: CASSPMGQGVTEAFF
V: TRBV3-1; D: NA; J: TRBJ1-2; size: few; DNA: TGTGCCAGCAGCCAAGATGCCGGGATCGGGTATGGCTACACCTTC; CDR3: CASSQDAGIGYGYTF
V: TRBV7-2; D: NA; J: TRBJ2-4; size: many; DNA: TGTGCCAGCAGCTTTCGGGGCCAACCGCTAAACATTCAGTACTTC; CDR3: CASSFRGQPLNIQYF
V: TRBV3-1; D: TRBD2; J: TRBJ2-1; size: few; DNA: TGTGCCAGCAGCCTAAGTAGATCGGGACTAGTTACGGGTGAGCAGTTCTTC; CDR3: CASSLSRSGLVTGEQFF
V: TRBV29-1; D: TRBD1; J: TRBJ2-7; size: many; DNA: TGCAGCGTTGAAGGAGGACAGGGTGTCTACGAGCAGTACTTC; CDR3: CSVEGGQGVYEQYF
V: TRBV6-2/TRBV6-3; D: NA; J: TRBJ2-1; size: NA; DNA: TGTGCCAGCAGAGGGACCAAGAGCTCCTACAATGAGCAGTTCTTC; CDR3: CASRGTKSSYNEQFF
V: TRBV10-3; D: NA; J: TRBJ1-1; size: NA; DNA: TGTGCCATCAGTGAGAGGGCAGGCGGCAAACTGAACACTGAAGCTTTCTTT; CDR3: CAISERAGGKLNTEAFF
V: TRBV6-5; D: NA; J: TRBJ2-5; size: many; DNA: TGTGCCAGCAGCAGAGACTTTATCGAGACCCAGTACTTC; CDR3: CASSRDFIETQYF
V: TRBV7-9; D: TRBD2; J: TRBJ2-3; size: many; DNA: TGTGCCAGCAGCCTAACCCCGATGGTAGCGGGAGGTACAGATACGCAGTATTTT; CDR3: CASSLTPMVAGGTDTQYF
V: TRBV20-1; D: NA; J: TRBJ2-7; size: many; DNA: TGCAGTGCTTTTTCGGGACTCTCCTACGAGCAGTACTTC; CDR3: CSAFSGLSYEQYF
V: TRBV10-3; D: NA; J: TRBJ1-4; size: few; DNA: TGTGCCAGCGGACAGAGCTTAACTAATGAAAAACTGTTTTTT; CDR3: CASGQSLTNEKLFF
V: TRBV20-1; D: TRBD1; J: TRBJ1-1; size: many; DNA: TGCAGTGCTAGAGAAAAGGGACAGAACGTTTTCGGTGGCACTGAAGCTTTCTTT; CDR3: CSAREKGQNVFGGTEAFF
V: TRBV25-1; D: NA; J: TRBJ2-5; size: few; DNA: TGTGCCAGCAGTGAATGGGAGACAGCACAAGAGACCCAGTACTTC; CDR3: CASSEWETAQETQYF
V: TRBV6-1; D: TRBD2; J: TRBJ2-3; size: NA; DNA: TGTGCCAGCAGTGAAGGTTTCCCGGGAGGGGTAGCAGATACGCAGTATTTT; CDR3: CASSEGFPGGVADTQYF
V: TRBV11-1; D: TRBD1; J: TRBJ1-1; size: few; DNA: TGTGCCAGCAGCATCGACAGGGGATCTGAAGCTTTCTTT; CDR3: CASSIDRGSEAFF
V: TRBV9; D: NA; J: TRBJ2-3; size: NA; DNA: TGTGCCAGCAGCGTATGGGCGGGGGCTAGCACAGATACGCAGTATTTT; CDR3: CASSVWAGASTDTQYF
V: TRBV5-1; D: NA; J: TRBJ1-1; size: few; DNA: TGCGCCAGCAGCTTACGTCCCAGGGAGAACACTGAAGCTTTCTTT; CDR3: CASSLRPRENTEAFF
V: TRBV20-1; D: TRBD1; J: TRBJ2-2; size: few; DNA: TGCAGTGCTAGAGATGCCGGGACAGGCTACACCGGGGAGCTGTTTTTT; CDR3: CSARDAGTGYTGELFF
V: TRBV27; D: TRBD2; J: TRBJ2-1; size: many; DNA: TGTGCCAGTTCGGAGCGGGAGGAAAATGAGCAGTTCTTC; CDR3: CASSEREENEQFF
V: TRBV28; D: NA; J: TRBJ2-7; size: many; DNA: TGTGCCAGCAGTTTCACCTTAACCTACGAGCAGTACTTC; CDR3: CASSFTLTYEQYF
V: TRBV7-8; D: NA; J: TRBJ1-3; size: few; DNA: TGTGCCAGCAGCCCACAGCGGGGGGCTGGAAACACCATATATTTT; CDR3: CASSPQRGAGNTIYF
V: TRBV9; D: NA; J: TRBJ1-5; size: NA; DNA: TGTGCCAGCAGCGTAGGGTCTGAGGTGGGGTTTGAACAGCCCCAGCATTTT; CDR3: CASSVGSEVGFEQPQHF
V: TRBV9; D: NA; J: TRBJ1-1; size: many; DNA: TGTGCCAGCAGCGCTTTTCTACAGGGTCGGACTGAAGCTTTCTTT; CDR3: CASSAFLQGRTEAFF
V: TRBV27; D: TRBD2; J: TRBJ2-1; size: NA; DNA: TGTGCCAGCACGGGACTAGACATGGAGCAGTTCTTC; CDR3: CASTGLDMEQFF
V: TRBV7-2; D: NA; J: TRBJ2-5; size: NA; DNA: TGTGCCAGCACTTCTAAAGAGACCCAGTACTTC; CDR3: CASTSKETQYF
V: TRBV5-4; D: NA; J: TRBJ2-5; size: NA; DNA: TGTGCCAGCAGCCCGGGCGGGGGCCAGCTACAAGAGACCCAGTACTTC; CDR3: CASSPGGGQLQETQYF
V: TRBV20-1; D: TRBD1; J: TRBJ2-7; size: many; DNA: TGCAGTGCGATGACAGGGGGAGAGGAGCAGTACTTC; CDR3: CSAMTGGEEQYF
V: TRBV9; D: NA; J: TRBJ2-6; size: many; DNA: TGTGCCAGCAGCGTACCCAGGGGTTTTCCTGGGGCCAACGTCCTGACTTTC; CDR3: CASSVPRGFPGANVLTF
V: TRBV15; D: NA; J: TRBJ2-4; size: many; DNA: TGTGCCACCAGCAGAGATTTGGGAGAAGACATTCAGTACTTC; CDR3: CATSRDLGEDIQYF
V: TRBV9; D: NA; J: TRBJ1-5; size: many; DNA: TGTGCCAGCAGTAAGGGGATGGGCAATCAGCCCCAGCATTTT; CDR3: CASSKGMGNQPQHF
V: TRBV27; D: NA; J: TRBJ2-1; size: many; DNA: TGTGCCAGCAGTTTACTACCGGGGAGCTCCTACAATGAGCAGTTCTTC; CDR3: CASSLLPGSSYNEQFF
V: TRBV28; D: NA; J: TRBJ1-5; size: few; DNA: TGTGCCAGCATCGGACAGAATCAGCCCCAGCATTTT; CDR3: CASIGQNQPQHF